Sequencing of this TCR beta chain was carried out in a study of blood T cell repertoires in COVID-19. Study summary: The United States, Italy and Spain provided the acute and convalescent COVID-19 samples. The analysed material was cDNA or gDNA that came from T cells, B-cell-depleted T cells, or PBMCs.

In the authors' methods: Amplification of reference gene primers provided the estimated nucleated cell counts. Clones were read by immunoSEQ multiplex PCR, and TCRdb kept only the in-frame ones, dropping some. The V and J calls and clone size were taken over from that table, and D and trimming were inferred from the DNA. The sample includes 150,000 to 200,000 clones, about 86% seen only once; the top ten take 0.99%. CDR3 length: 14 amino acids. Germline V gene sequence: CDR1 GTSNPN, CDR2 SVGIG (reference sequence). Trimming took off 4 bases at V and 6 bases at J, with 16 bases between the two ends. The chain joins TRBV30 to TRBJ2-1; a possible D gene is TRBD1 (6 bases). The sequenced sample consisted of peripheral blood. This clonotype originated in a man aged 18 to 35 with acute or convalescent COVID-19. DNA of the CDR3: TGTGCCTGGATCGGTACAGGGTCCGCCAATGAGCAGTTCTTC. This encodes CAWIGTGSANEQFF.